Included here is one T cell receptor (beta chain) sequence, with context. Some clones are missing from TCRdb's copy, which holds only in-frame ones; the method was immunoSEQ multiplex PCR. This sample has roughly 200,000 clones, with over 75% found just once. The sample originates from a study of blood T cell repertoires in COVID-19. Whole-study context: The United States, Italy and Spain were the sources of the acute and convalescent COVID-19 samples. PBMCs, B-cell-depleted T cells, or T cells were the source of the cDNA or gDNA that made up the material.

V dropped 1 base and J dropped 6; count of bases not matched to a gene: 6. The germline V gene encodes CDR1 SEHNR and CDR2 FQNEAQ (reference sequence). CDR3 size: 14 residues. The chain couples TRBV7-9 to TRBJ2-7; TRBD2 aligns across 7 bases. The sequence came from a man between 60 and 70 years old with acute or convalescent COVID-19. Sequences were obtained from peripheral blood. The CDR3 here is CASSLVAGAAEQYF. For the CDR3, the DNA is TGTGCCAGCAGCTTAGTGGCGGGAGCCGCCGAGCAGTACTTC.